Shown below are 27 T cell receptor beta chains from a single sample sequenced in a study of long-term antiretroviral therapy in people with HIV. At survey level, the immunoSEQ assay was run in its v3.0 version. Clones were read by immunoSEQ multiplex PCR, and TCRdb kept only the in-frame ones, dropping some. In the table there are over 15,000 clones, about 90% of which are singletons. The sequencing used unsorted PBMCs, collected approximately 2.3 years before starting antiretroviral therapy. All receptors derive from a woman under 40 with HIV.

The rearrangement links TRBV7-9 to TRBJ1-1; 9 bases line up with TRBD1. V dropped 5 bases and J dropped 6; count of bases not matched to a gene: 7. The CDR3 has 14 amino acids. Germline V gene data show CDR1 as SEHNR and CDR2 as FQNEAQ (reference sequence). CDR3 nucleotides: TGTGCCAGCAGCGTAAGGGACAGGGTGGCTGAAGCTTTCTTT. Translation gives CASSVRDRVAEAFF.

This clone was recorded a few times. The V gene is TRBV5-1, the J gene TRBJ1-2; no firm D call. Trimming took off 4 bases at V and 4 bases at J, with 11 bases between the two ends. CDR3 length: 13 residues. Looked up from germline, CDR1 is SGHRS and CDR2 is YFSETQ. The CDR3 bases are TGCGCCAGCAGCGAGGTAGAAGGCTATGGCTACACCTTC. This sequence encodes CASSEVEGYGYTF. The variable domain in full, with the rest retrieved from reference TRBV5-1 and TRBJ1-2, is KAGVTQTPRYLIKTRGQQVTLSCSPISGHRSVSWYQQTPGQGLQFLFEYFSETQRNKGNFPGRFSGRQFSNSRSEMNVSTLELGDSALYLCASSEVEGYGYTFGSGTRLTVV.

The V and J genes are TRBV5-4 and TRBJ1-3; D may be TRBD1 (5 bases). Trimming shortened V by 4 bases and J by 1 base, and 18 bases separated the two germline ends. The CDR3 loop spans 17 amino acids. Germline V gene sequence: CDR1 SGHNT, CDR2 YYREEE (reference sequence). The DNA for the CDR3 is TGTGCCAGCAGCCAGACAGTGGGCGTCGGGTCTGGAAACACCATATATTTT. Amino acid sequence: CASSQTVGVGSGNTIYF.

This clone was recorded once. In nucleotides, the CDR3 is TGTGCCAGCAGTGAAGGGACCTCAAGGTACCAAGAGACCCAGTACTTC. Residues: CASSEGTSRYQETQYF. The genes are TRBV6-1 and TRBJ2-5; D gene ambiguous. CDR3 length equals 16 residues. Per the germline V gene, CDR1 is MNHNS and CDR2 is SASEGT. Between the trimmed V and J ends, which lost 1 base and 0 bases, there was a span of 12 bases.

This clone appeared once. V gene TRBV19 combines with J gene TRBJ1-4; 8 bases align to TRBD1. Trimming cost V 10 bases and J 0 bases; bases outside gene matches: 16. This CDR3 contains 18 residues. Germline V CDR1 and CDR2: LNHDA, SQIVND (reference sequence). CDR3 DNA sequence: TGTGCCACCCAAGAGAGACAGGGGACGTTTACAACTAATGAAAAACTGTTTTTT. It specifies CATQERQGTFTTNEKLFF.

This sequence joins TRBV4-1 and TRBJ2-5; D not resolved. CDR1 and CDR2 (germline): MGHRA, YSYEKL. With 4 bases removed from V and 5 bases from J, the gap between germline ends came to 14 bases. This CDR3 is built from 14 residues. The CDR3 nucleotides read TGCGCCAGCAGCCTGGCCCATGGGTTGGAGACCCAGTACTTC. Protein: CASSLAHGLETQYF.

The chain employs TRBV7-8 and TRBJ2-4; 7 positions match TRBD2. With 5 bases clipped from V and 1 base from J, the junction kept 5 bases outside the gene matches. Per the germline V gene, CDR1 is SGHVS and CDR2 is FQNEAQ. CDR3 length: 15 residues. CDR3 protein: CASSGGGSAKNIQYF. CDR3 DNA: TGTGCCAGCAGCGGGGGGGGGAGTGCCAAAAACATTCAGTACTTC.

The chain employs TRBV18 and TRBJ1-2; 7 bases map to TRBD1. Germline V gene data show CDR1 as KGHSH and CDR2 as LQKENI. Losses at the gene ends were 3 bases for V and 0 bases for J; bases not matched to a gene: 4. The CDR3 is made up of 15 amino acids. The CDR3 DNA reads as TGTGCCAGCTCACCGGGACAGAACCCTAACTATGGCTACACCTTC. Encoded protein: CASSPGQNPNYGYTF.

The V gene is TRBV4-3, the J gene TRBJ2-5; 10 bases align to TRBD1. Trimming at V came to 4 bases and at J to 3 bases, leaving 8 bases not matched to a gene. The CDR3 length is 16 residues. CDR1 LGHNA and CDR2 YSLEER come from the germline V gene. CDR3 coding DNA: TGCGCCAGCAGCCGCCAAACCGGGACAGGGGAAGAGACCCAGTACTTC. Its protein product is CASSRQTGTGEETQYF.

The rearrangement joins TRBV19 to TRBJ1-1; 9 nucleotides agree with TRBD1. The CDR3 is 13 residues long. The ends lost 4 bases at V and 11 bases at J; junction bases unmatched: 8. From germline, CDR1 is LNHDA and CDR2 SQIVND (reference sequence). The CDR3, as DNA: TGTGCCAGTAGTACCGGACAGGGGAGTTTGGCTTTCTTT. It is translated as CASSTGQGSLAFF. Based on the CDR3 plus reference TRBV19 and TRBJ1-1, the full variable domain is DGGITQSPKYLFRKEGQNVTLSCEQNLNHDAMYWYRQDPGQGLRLIYYSQIVNDFQKGDIAEGYSVSREKKESFPLTVTSAQKNPTAFYLCASSTGQGSLAFFGQGTRLTVV.

The chain carries TRBV19 and TRBJ2-2; D might be TRBD1 (6 bases). The CDR3 is made up of 16 amino acids. The V gene lost 6 bases and the J gene lost 1 base, with 15 bases spanning the gap. From germline, CDR1 is LNHDA and CDR2 SQIVND (reference sequence). CDR3 region: CASRNRGGKNTGELFF. The CDR3 DNA reads as TGTGCCAGTAGAAACCGAGGGGGTAAGAACACCGGGGAGCTGTTTTTT.

This clone is a singleton in its sample. This chain links TRBV5-1 with TRBJ2-1; D is possibly TRBD2 (6 bases). The CDR3 sequence is 14 residues long. Germline lookup yields CDR1 SGHRS and CDR2 YFSETQ. Trimming cost V 3 bases and J 5 bases, with 12 bases left between them. The CDR3 region is CASSSGTGDNEQFF. The CDR3 nucleotides read TGCGCCAGCAGCTCGGGGACTGGGGACAATGAGCAGTTCTTC.

The V and J genes are TRBV11-2 and TRBJ1-1; 10 bases agree with TRBD1. The V gene end was trimmed by 1 base and the J gene end by 1 base; junction bases not matched to a gene: 0. The CDR3 is 15 residues long. CDR1 is SGHAT and CDR2 is FQNNGV in the germline V gene. The CDR3 bases are TGTGCCAGCAGCTTAGGACAGGGGGCGAACACTGAAGCTTTCTTT. Translating gives CASSLGQGANTEAFF.

This clone was counted a single time. V usage is TRBV7-2 and J usage is TRBJ2-2, with D tentatively TRBD2 (6 bases). Trimming removed 0 bases from V and 5 bases from J, with 10 bases in between. Germline V gene sequence: CDR1 SGHTA, CDR2 FQGNSA. This CDR3 region has 15 residues. The CDR3 here is CASSLAGGRTGELFF. The CDR3 DNA follows: TGTGCCAGCAGCTTAGCGGGGGGTAGAACCGGGGAGCTGTTTTTT.

The chain joins TRBV7-2 to TRBJ1-1; D remains unclear. This CDR3 has 12 amino acids. Germline CDR1 is SGHTA and CDR2 is FQGNSA. V was clipped by 1 base and J by 13 bases, with 13 bases between them. The CDR3 DNA sequence: TGTGCCAGCAGCTTAGGATGGCGCCTGCATTTCTTT. Protein sequence: CASSLGWRLHFF.

The chain couples TRBV30 to TRBJ2-2, with 13 bases fitting TRBD2. Germline V gives CDR1 GTSNPN, CDR2 SVGIG (reference sequence). Losses at the gene ends were 2 bases for V and 4 bases for J; bases not matched to a gene: 10. The CDR3 length is 18 residues. CDR3 bases: TGTGCCTGGAGTATTAATCCGGGACTAGCGGGATTCACCGGGGAGCTGTTTTTT. This encodes CAWSINPGLAGFTGELFF.

The J gene is TRBJ1-5, the V gene TRBV5-8; no clear D. Germline V gene lookup returns CDR1 SGHTS and CDR2 YDEGEE. Trimming stripped 3 bases from V and 5 bases from J, with 15 bases between. The CDR3 covers 15 residues. The CDR3, as DNA: TGTGCCAGCAGCTCCCACCGGGAAAGGCATCAGCCCCAGCATTTT. Its protein is CASSSHRERHQPQHF.

V usage is TRBV5-1 and J usage is TRBJ2-3; TRBD2 matches at 8 bases. The CDR3 spans 15 residues. From germline, CDR1 is SGHRS and CDR2 YFSETQ. Germline trimming cut 4 bases from V and 3 bases from J; bases unmatched to any gene: 7. CDR3 loop: CASSVIAGTTDTQYF. CDR3 DNA: TGCGCCAGCAGCGTTATAGCGGGGACGACAGATACGCAGTATTTT.

This clone was recorded a few times. The chain's CDR3 is CAWRLRHNTEAFF. The CDR3 DNA reads TGTGCCTGGCGCTTACGCCATAACACTGAAGCTTTCTTT. The chain links TRBV30 to TRBJ1-1; D gene ambiguous. V lost 5 bases to trimming and J lost 2 bases, with 12 bases between them. Germline V gene sequence: CDR1 GTSNPN, CDR2 SVGIG (reference sequence). The CDR3 sequence is 13 residues long.

The chain is built from TRBV7-2 and TRBJ1-2; a weak D match, TRBD1 (5 bases). CDR1 is SGHTA and CDR2 is FQGNSA in the germline V gene. V was clipped by 0 bases and J by 0 bases, with 11 bases between them. The CDR3 runs 16 residues. The CDR3 loop is CASSLALGGPNYGYTF. DNA for the CDR3: TGTGCCAGCAGCTTAGCACTGGGGGGACCTAACTATGGCTACACCTTC.

This rearrangement joins TRBV23-1 to TRBJ1-5, with D uncertain. TRBV23-1 is an open reading frame, and its role is uncertain. Between the trimmed V and J ends, which lost 2 bases and 0 bases, there was a span of 11 bases. This CDR3 is 16 amino acids long. The DNA for the CDR3 is TGCGCCAGCAGTCAACTCCACGGGGATAGCAATCAGCCCCAGCATTTT. Translation gives CASSQLHGDSNQPQHF.

This chain links TRBV5-8 with TRBJ2-5, with D perhaps matching TRBD2 (6 bases). CDR1 SGHTS and CDR2 YDEGEE come from the germline V gene. This CDR3 has 14 residues. V was trimmed by 0 bases and J by 3 bases, leaving 9 bases between them. The CDR3 loop reads CASSLVGGKETQYF. The CDR3 coding sequence is TGTGCCAGCAGCTTGGTCGGGGGAAAAGAGACCCAGTACTTC.

This clone was seen only once. V is TRBV6-1 and J is TRBJ2-5, with TRBD2 identical over 7 bases. CDR1 and CDR2 (germline): MNHNS, SASEGT. Germline trimming cut 5 bases from V and 1 base from J; bases unmatched to any gene: 4. The CDR3 covers 14 residues. DNA of the CDR3: TGTGCCAGCAGTAGGCAGCGGGGCCAAGAGACCCAGTACTTC. Residues: CASSRQRGQETQYF.

This clone appeared once. The chain links TRBV7-2 to TRBJ2-3; no firm D call. Germline CDR1 SGHTA, CDR2 FQGNSA. This CDR3 has 16 amino acids. Trimming stripped 5 bases from V and 6 bases from J, with 21 bases between. CDR3 DNA sequence: TGTGCCAGCAGCCTCCTCTGGGCGGAAGGTGCGGATACGCAGTATTTT. The encoded protein is CASSLLWAEGADTQYF.

The V call is TRBV25-1, the J call TRBJ1-6, with a possible D match to TRBD1 (5 bases). The CDR3 contains 15 residues. Germline V gene lookup returns CDR1 MGHDK and CDR2 SYGVNS. Deletions cut 7 bases from V and 2 bases from J, with 12 bases between. The CDR3 bases are TGTGCCAGCACTCCAAGGGGAGCCTATAATTCACCCCTCCACTTT. It codes for CASTPRGAYNSPLHF.

The chain has TRBV6-1 and TRBJ2-4; 9 nucleotides line up with TRBD1. The germline V gene has CDR1 MNHNS and CDR2 SASEGT. The J segment lost 3 bases and the V segment lost 4 bases, leaving 10 bases of the junction unmatched. The length of the CDR3 is 17 residues. CDR3 sequence (DNA): TGTGCCAGCAGTGGGGACAGGGCGACGTTCCGCAAAAACATTCAGTACTTC. The encoded protein is CASSGDRATFRKNIQYF.

The V and J genes are TRBV6-6 and TRBJ1-1; D gene unclear. CDR3 length: 13 residues. Per the germline V gene, CDR1 is MNHNY and CDR2 is SVGAGI (reference sequence). Trimming left V 6 bases short and J 4 bases short, with 12 bases between. The CDR3 coding sequence is TGTGCCAGCAGGGTACAGTTGGGCACTGAAGCTTTCTTT. Its translation is CASRVQLGTEAFF.